These T cell receptor beta chains were read from a single sample in a study of PD-1 blockade in classical Hodgkin lymphoma. Here immunoSEQ multiplex PCR was the method, and the copy in TCRdb shows in-frame clones only, minus some. Of more than 20,000 clones in the sample, 60% to 80% were seen once. This material consisted of peripheral blood mononuclear cells (PBMCs), taken before the fourth cycle of nivolumab. The source of these receptors is a human donor with classical Hodgkin lymphoma. The CDR3 runs from the conserved cysteine through the conserved F or W. The D gene is left open where the match is weak. Clone size, where shown, is once, few, many, or a class for clones that have expanded.

clone_size j_call d_call v_call cdr3_aa cdr3_nt
few TRBJ2-7 TRBD1 TRBV7-9 CASSFTGGEQYF TGTGCCAGCAGCTTTACAGGGGGCGAGCAGTACTTC
NA TRBJ2-1 NA TRBV18 CASSPSVGEQFF TGTGCCAGCTCACCATCGGTAGGAGAGCAGTTCTTC
NA TRBJ1-3 NA TRBV5-6 CASSSQNSGNTIYF TGTGCCAGCAGCTCACAGAACTCTGGAAACACCATATATTTT
few TRBJ1-4 NA TRBV9 CASSSGADSGGNEKLFF TGTGCCAGCAGCTCGGGGGCCGACAGTGGCGGTAATGAAAAACTGTTTTTT
NA TRBJ1-2 NA TRBV7-9 CASSLAYYGYTF TGTGCCAGCAGCTTAGCGTACTATGGCTACACCTTC
NA TRBJ1-6 NA TRBV7-8 CASSLDWQGNSPLHF TGTGCCAGCAGCTTAGACTGGCAGGGAAATTCACCCCTCCACTTT
NA TRBJ2-7 NA TRBV29-1 CSVEVKSSYEQYF TGCAGCGTTGAAGTGAAATCCTCCTACGAGCAGTACTTC
NA TRBJ2-7 TRBD1 TRBV2 CASTGTVRYEQYF TGTGCCAGCACCGGGACAGTTAGATACGAGCAGTACTTC
NA TRBJ1-1 NA TRBV6-1 CASSRPGPEAFF TGTGCCAGCAGTAGACCCGGGCCTGAAGCTTTCTTT
NA TRBJ2-7 NA TRBV5-6 CASSLGGDFYEQYF TGTGCCAGCAGCTTAGGCGGGGATTTTTACGAGCAGTACTTC
NA TRBJ1-2 NA TRBV27 CASSLSGSYGYTF TGTGCCAGCAGTTTATCAGGGAGCTATGGCTACACCTTC
NA TRBJ2-6 NA TRBV5-6 CASTFSGVLLASGANVLTF TGTGCCAGCACCTTCTCGGGGGTACTCCTGGCGTCTGGGGCCAACGTCCTGACTTTC
NA TRBJ2-1 NA TRBV7-2 CASSLARLSYNEQFF TGTGCCAGCAGCTTAGCTCGTCTCTCCTACAATGAGCAGTTCTTC
NA TRBJ2-3 NA TRBV7-7 CASSLGQGTDTQYF TGTGCCAGCAGCTTAGGCCAGGGGACAGATACGCAGTATTTT
NA TRBJ1-5 NA TRBV21-1 CASSKEVVSWSNQPQHF TGTGCCAGCAGCAAAGAGGTCGTCAGTTGGAGCAATCAGCCCCAGCATTTT
NA TRBJ2-1 NA TRBV5-4 CASSLVESGKQFF TGTGCCAGCAGCTTGGTGGAATCCGGAAAGCAGTTCTTC
NA TRBJ2-1 TRBD2 TRBV7-2 CASSAYSGGAWNEQFF TGTGCCAGCAGCGCCTATAGCGGGGGGGCGTGGAATGAGCAGTTCTTC
NA TRBJ2-3 NA TRBV30 CAWGGAGMAADTQYF TGTGCCTGGGGAGGGGCAGGGATGGCGGCAGATACGCAGTATTTT
NA TRBJ1-1 NA TRBV4-3 CASSQDRSITEAFF TGCGCCAGCAGCCAAGATCGGAGCATCACTGAAGCTTTCTTT
NA TRBJ2-7 NA TRBV29-1 CSVEDRFYEQYF TGCAGCGTTGAAGACAGGTTCTACGAGCAGTACTTC
few TRBJ2-7 NA TRBV5-4 CASSLGVSLHEQYF TGTGCCAGCAGCTTGGGTGTATCCCTACACGAGCAGTACTTC
NA TRBJ2-7 NA TRBV6-5 CASSYSAYLPYEQYF TGTGCCAGCAGTTACTCAGCCTACTTACCTTACGAGCAGTACTTC
NA TRBJ1-2 NA TRBV6-5 CASSYIARRGYGYTF TGTGCCAGCAGTTACATCGCACGAAGGGGATATGGCTACACCTTC
NA TRBJ1-1 NA TRBV7-9 CASSHRTEAFF TGTGCCAGCAGCCATCGCACTGAAGCTTTCTTT
NA TRBJ1-2 NA TRBV19 CASRPPGPSMLGGYTF TGTGCCAGTAGGCCCCCGGGCCCCTCAATGCTGGGGGGCTACACCTTC
once TRBJ2-2 TRBD2 TRBV4-1 CASSQPSLAGGLTRTKTGELFF TGCGCCAGCAGCCAACCATCACTAGCGGGGGGGCTAACCCGGACCAAAACCGGGGAGCTGTTTTTT
once TRBJ1-2 NA TRBV27 CASSQARWGGHYTF TGTGCCAGCAGCCAAGCTCGGTGGGGGGGGCACTACACCTTC
NA TRBJ2-5 NA TRBV18 CASSQIWSRGVVETQYF TGTGCCAGCTCCCAGATCTGGAGCCGGGGCGTCGTGGAGACCCAGTACTTC
NA TRBJ1-1 NA TRBV11-2 CASSFRNVNTEAFF TGTGCCAGCAGCTTTCGGAACGTAAACACTGAAGCTTTCTTT